These T cell receptor beta chains were read from a single sample in a study of Ad26.COV2.S vaccination and SARS-CoV-2 variants. The protocol was immunoSEQ multiplex PCR, while the TCRdb copy is restricted to in-frame clones and leaves out a portion. The sample consists of about 330,000 clones, roughly 90% of them appearing once. Specimen: peripheral blood, collected in a trial of Ad26.COV2.S vaccine versus placebo. The source is a person aged 18-65 years who received the Ad26.COV2.S COVID-19 vaccine or a placebo. Each CDR3 is given with its conserved first and last residue. Fields, in order: CDR3 length, J gene, clone size, D gene, V gene, CDR3 DNA, CDR3 protein. The D gene is left open where the match is weak. Some rows have no size entry. The others give once, few or many, or a class for an expanded clone.

>15|TRBJ2-2|-|-|TRBV3-1/TRBV3-2
TGTGCCAGCAGCCAAGAAGTCGGGCCCGGCGGGGAGCTGTTTTTT
CASSQEVGPGGELFF
>15|TRBJ2-3|-|-|TRBV11-3
TGTGCCAGCAGCTTAATACAGGGCACAACAGATACGCAGTATTTT
CASSLIQGTTDTQYF
>13|TRBJ2-7|-|-|TRBV2
TGTGCCAGCAGGGGGACATTCCACTACGAGCAGTACTTC
CASRGTFHYEQYF
>12|TRBJ2-1|once|TRBD1|TRBV29-1
TGCAGAACAGGGGACGCCTACAATGAGCAGTTCTTC
CRTGDAYNEQFF
>20|TRBJ1-5|-|-|TRBV6-6
TGTGCCAGCAGCTTCCCTCGGGACGGCTCCTCTTATAGTGGCAATCAGCCCCAGCATTTT
CASSFPRDGSSYSGNQPQHF
>13|TRBJ2-7|once|TRBD1|TRBV7-2
TGTGCCAGCAGCGTGGACAGGGGCCACGAGCAGTACTTC
CASSVDRGHEQYF
>16|TRBJ2-1|-|TRBD2|TRBV11-3
TGTGCCAGCAGCGGACCGGGACTAGCGGGGGGTAATGAGCAGTTCTTC
CASSGPGLAGGNEQFF
>16|TRBJ1-1|-|TRBD1|TRBV4-1
TGCGCCAGCAGCCAAGCAGGGACAGGGAGGAACACTGAAGCTTTCTTT
CASSQAGTGRNTEAFF
>16|TRBJ2-3|-|-|TRBV6-2/TRBV6-3
TGTGCCAGCAGTTACCCCGCGGGATGGGACACAGATACGCAGTATTTT
CASSYPAGWDTDTQYF
>12|TRBJ2-2|-|-|TRBV7-6
TGTGCCCTTCTGGGGGCCACCGGGGAGCTGTTTTTT
CALLGATGELFF
>14|TRBJ2-7|once|TRBD1|TRBV5-5
TGTGCCAGCAGCCACGACAGGGAAGGGTACGAGCAGTACTTC
CASSHDREGYEQYF
>17|TRBJ1-2|-|TRBD1|TRBV4-3
TGCGCCAGCAGCCAAGATTGGGTACAGGGGAAGGACTATGGCTACACCTTC
CASSQDWVQGKDYGYTF
>15|TRBJ1-2|-|-|TRBV5-1
TGCGCCAGCAGCTTGCGCGGGGGCGAAGTCTATGGCTACACCTTC
CASSLRGGEVYGYTF
>15|TRBJ2-1|-|TRBD1|TRBV5-4
TGTGCCAGCAGCTTTGGGGGGGACAGGGACAATGAGCAGTTCTTC
CASSFGGDRDNEQFF
>15|TRBJ1-1|once|TRBD1|TRBV7-6
TGTGCCAGCAGCTTTGCCGGGACAGTGAACACTGAAGCTTTCTTT
CASSFAGTVNTEAFF
>14|TRBJ2-1|-|-|TRBV27
TGTGCCAGCAGTCCTAGGTCCTTAGGAGGAGAGCAGTTCTTC
CASSPRSLGGEQFF
>15|TRBJ1-4|-|-|TRBV7-2
TGTGCCAGCAGCTTAGTCCAGGGGACTAATGAAAAACTGTTTTTT
CASSLVQGTNEKLFF
>13|TRBJ1-1|-|-|TRBV9
TGTGCCAGCAGCGTAGCAGGGAGTACTGAAGCTTTCTTT
CASSVAGSTEAFF
>11|TRBJ1-1|-|-|TRBV2
TGTGCCAGCAGTGACCGACAGCAGGCTTTCTTT
CASSDRQQAFF
>15|TRBJ1-1|-|TRBD1|TRBV15
TGTGCCACCAGCAAGGAGGGACAGCAGGGAACTGAAGCTTTCTTT
CATSKEGQQGTEAFF
>18|TRBJ2-1|-|TRBD2|TRBV4-3
TGCGCCAGCAGCCAAGCTCTAGCGGGGGGGAATTTGTACAATGAGCAGTTCTTC
CASSQALAGGNLYNEQFF
>15|TRBJ1-5|few|-|TRBV28
TGTGCCAGCAGTTCTCGGGGAGGGGGCAATCAGCCCCAGCATTTT
CASSSRGGGNQPQHF
>14|TRBJ2-2|-|-|TRBV6-4
TGTGCCAGCAGTGACAGAGAAAACACCGGGGAGCTGTTTTTT
CASSDRENTGELFF
>13|TRBJ1-1|-|-|TRBV6-1
TGTGCCAGCAGTGAACACGGATACACTGAAGCTTTCTTT
CASSEHGYTEAFF
>14|TRBJ1-2|-|-|TRBV7-6
TGTGCCAGCAGCGCCCTCTCGGGGAACTATGGCTACACCTTC
CASSALSGNYGYTF
>14|TRBJ2-5|-|-|TRBV5-6
TGTGCCAGCACCCGCCCTACGGATCGCGAGACCCAGTACTTC
CASTRPTDRETQYF
>15|TRBJ2-1|-|TRBD2|TRBV7-9
TGTGCCAGCAGCTTAGTGTGGACTAGCGGGAGGGAGCAGTTCTTC
CASSLVWTSGREQFF
>14|TRBJ2-3|-|-|TRBV7-3
TGTGCCAGCAGCTCCCGGGACGGCACAGATACGCAGTATTTT
CASSSRDGTDTQYF
>14|TRBJ1-1|-|-|TRBV5-6
TGTGCCAGCAGCCTTGGGCCGGGAATTACTGAAGCTTTCTTT
CASSLGPGITEAFF
>15|TRBJ1-5|-|TRBD1|TRBV28
TGTGCCAGCAGTTACAGGGGTGGAGGCAATCAGCCCCAGCATTTT
CASSYRGGGNQPQHF
>14|TRBJ2-7|-|TRBD1|TRBV18
TGTGCCAGCTCATCGCCGGGACAGATACAGGAGCAGTACTTC
CASSSPGQIQEQYF
>13|TRBJ1-3|-|-|TRBV7-8
TGTGCCAGCAGCTTGTCGGCGAGAAACACCATATATTTT
CASSLSARNTIYF
>13|TRBJ2-6|-|-|TRBV11-3
TGTGCCAGCACCCTTACTGGGGCCAACGTCCTGACTTTC
CASTLTGANVLTF
>15|TRBJ1-1|-|-|TRBV3-1/TRBV3-2
TGTGCCAGCAGCCGAATGACAACAGGGACCACTGAAGCTTTCTTT
CASSRMTTGTTEAFF
>15|TRBJ1-1|-|TRBD1|TRBV19
TGTGCCAGTAGTTCACCGGGACAGGGGGCGGTTGAAGCTTTCTTT
CASSSPGQGAVEAFF
>14|TRBJ1-2|-|-|TRBV25-1
TGTGCCAGCAGTGGCTGGCAGATTGATGGTGGCTACACCTTC
CASSGWQIDGGYTF
>15|TRBJ1-3|-|-|TRBV7-2
TGTGCCAGCAGCTTAGTAGCAAACGTAGGAAACACCATATATTTT
CASSLVANVGNTIYF
>12|TRBJ1-2|-|-|TRBV24-1
TGTGCCACCAGTGATTTCGAGCTTGGCTACACCTTC
CATSDFELGYTF
>16|TRBJ1-4|few|TRBD1|TRBV5-1
TGCGCCAGCAGCTTGGAGGGGACAGGGGTGGAGGAAAAACTGTTTTTT
CASSLEGTGVEEKLFF
>12|TRBJ1-3|-|TRBD1|TRBV9
TGTGCCAGCAGCCCTGACAGGGTTCTACTATATTTT
CASSPDRVLLYF
>13|TRBJ2-2|-|TRBD2|TRBV7-2
TGTGCCAGCAGGACTAGCTGGGGCGGGGAGCTGTTTTTT
CASRTSWGGELFF
>14|TRBJ2-2|-|-|TRBV7-8
TGTGCCAGCAGCCCGGACGCGAACACCGGGGAGCTGTTTTTT
CASSPDANTGELFF
>17|TRBJ1-6|-|-|TRBV7-2
TGTGCCAGCAGCTTAGAGCCTCAGGGGAGAATAAATTCACCCCTCCACTTT
CASSLEPQGRINSPLHF